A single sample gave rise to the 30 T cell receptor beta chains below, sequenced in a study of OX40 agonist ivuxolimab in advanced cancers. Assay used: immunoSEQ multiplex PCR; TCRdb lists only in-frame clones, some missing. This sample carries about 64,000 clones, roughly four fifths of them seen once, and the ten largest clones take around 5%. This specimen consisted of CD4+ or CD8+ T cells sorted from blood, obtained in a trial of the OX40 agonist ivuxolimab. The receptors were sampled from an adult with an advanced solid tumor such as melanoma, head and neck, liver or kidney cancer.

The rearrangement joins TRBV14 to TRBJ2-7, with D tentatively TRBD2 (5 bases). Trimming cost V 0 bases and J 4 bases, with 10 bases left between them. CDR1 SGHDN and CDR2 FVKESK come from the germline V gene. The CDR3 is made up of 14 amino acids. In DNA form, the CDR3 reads TGTGCCAGCAGCCAAGAATTTGCGGGTTACGAGCAGTACTTC. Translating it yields CASSQEFAGYEQYF.

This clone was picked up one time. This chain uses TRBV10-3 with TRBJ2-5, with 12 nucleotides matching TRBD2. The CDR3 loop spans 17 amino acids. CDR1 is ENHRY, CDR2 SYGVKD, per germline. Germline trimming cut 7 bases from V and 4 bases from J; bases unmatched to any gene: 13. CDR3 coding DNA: TGTGCCATCATGGCTAGGCTAGCGGGAGGGCCTGGAGAGACCCAGTACTTC. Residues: CAIMARLAGGPGETQYF.

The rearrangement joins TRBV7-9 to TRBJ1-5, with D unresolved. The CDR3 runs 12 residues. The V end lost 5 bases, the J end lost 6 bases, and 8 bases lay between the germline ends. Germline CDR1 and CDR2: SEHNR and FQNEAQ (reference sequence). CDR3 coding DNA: TGTGCCAGCAGCCCAGGTCTTCAGCCCCAGCATTTT. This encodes CASSPGLQPQHF.

CDR3 sequence: CASSLAITTLSNQPQHF. CDR3 bases: TGCGCCAGCAGCCTCGCAATCACGACACTCAGCAATCAGCCCCAGCATTTT. The V gene is TRBV4-1, the J gene TRBJ1-5; no clear D. CDR3 length: 17 amino acids. Trimming took off 4 bases at V and 1 base at J, with 17 bases between the two ends. Per the germline V gene, CDR1 is MGHRA and CDR2 is YSYEKL.

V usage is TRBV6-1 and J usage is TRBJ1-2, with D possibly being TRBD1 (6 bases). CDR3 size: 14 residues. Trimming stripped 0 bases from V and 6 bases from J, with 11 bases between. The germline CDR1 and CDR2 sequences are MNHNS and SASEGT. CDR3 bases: TGTGCCAGCAGTGAAGCCGCGGGGGCGAATGGCTACACCTTC. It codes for CASSEAAGANGYTF.

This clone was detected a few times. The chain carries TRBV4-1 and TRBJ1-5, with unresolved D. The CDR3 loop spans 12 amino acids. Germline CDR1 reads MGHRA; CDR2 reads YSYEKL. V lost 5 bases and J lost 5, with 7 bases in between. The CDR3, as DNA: TGCGCCAGCAGCGCCCCTTATCAGCCCCAGCATTTT. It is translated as CASSAPYQPQHF.

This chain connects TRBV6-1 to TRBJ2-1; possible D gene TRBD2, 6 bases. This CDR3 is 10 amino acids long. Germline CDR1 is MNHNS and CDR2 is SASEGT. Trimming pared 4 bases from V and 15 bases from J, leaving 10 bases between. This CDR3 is CASSGRVLFF. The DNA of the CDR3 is TGTGCCAGCAGTGGGAGGGTCCTGTTCTTC.

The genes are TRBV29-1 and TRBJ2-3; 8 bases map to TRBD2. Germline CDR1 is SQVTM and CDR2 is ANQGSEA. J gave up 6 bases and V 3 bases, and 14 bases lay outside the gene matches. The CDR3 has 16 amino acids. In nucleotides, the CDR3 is TGCAGCGTTGAGCGGGGACATCCGGGACTAGAGGATACGCAGTATTTT. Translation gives CSVERGHPGLEDTQYF.

CDR3 sequence: CASSRGTVATNEKLFF. Written as DNA, the CDR3 is TGTGCCAGCTCACGTGGGACGGTAGCAACTAATGAAAAACTGTTTTTT. This rearrangement joins TRBV18 to TRBJ1-4; the D gene is possibly TRBD1 (5 bases). The CDR3 is 16 residues long. CDR1 is KGHSH, CDR2 LQKENI, per germline. The V gene lost 4 bases and the J gene lost 0 bases, with 12 bases spanning the gap.

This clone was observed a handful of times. CDR3 nucleotide sequence: TGTGCCACCAAGATGGCCTATAATTCACCCCTCCACTTT. Translating gives CATKMAYNSPLHF. The chain has TRBV2 and TRBJ1-6; D call uncertain. Germline loops: CDR1 SNHLY, CDR2 FYNNEI. Trimming removed 10 bases from V and 2 bases from J, with 9 bases in between. This CDR3 spans 13 amino acids.

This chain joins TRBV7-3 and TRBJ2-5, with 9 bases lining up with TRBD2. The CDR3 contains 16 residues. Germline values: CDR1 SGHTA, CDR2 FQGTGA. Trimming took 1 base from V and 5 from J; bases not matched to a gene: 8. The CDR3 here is CASSLRIGGGAETQYF. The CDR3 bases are TGTGCCAGCAGCTTAAGGATTGGCGGGGGGGCCGAGACCCAGTACTTC.

CDR3: CAISDGAGGSSDTEAFF. The CDR3 nucleotides are TGTGCCATCAGTGATGGGGCAGGGGGCTCGTCGGATACTGAAGCTTTCTTT. The gene calls are TRBV10-3 and TRBJ1-1; 8 bases agree with TRBD1. Germline trimming cut 3 bases from V and 5 bases from J; bases unmatched to any gene: 14. Germline V gives CDR1 ENHRY, CDR2 SYGVKD. The length of the CDR3 is 17 residues.

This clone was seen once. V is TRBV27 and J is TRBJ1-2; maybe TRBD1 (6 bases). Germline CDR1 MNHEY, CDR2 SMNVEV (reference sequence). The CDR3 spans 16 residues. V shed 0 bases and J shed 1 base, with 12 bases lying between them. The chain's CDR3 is CASSLSVGGLNYGYTF. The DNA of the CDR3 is TGTGCCAGCAGTTTATCTGTCGGGGGGCTTAACTATGGCTACACCTTC.

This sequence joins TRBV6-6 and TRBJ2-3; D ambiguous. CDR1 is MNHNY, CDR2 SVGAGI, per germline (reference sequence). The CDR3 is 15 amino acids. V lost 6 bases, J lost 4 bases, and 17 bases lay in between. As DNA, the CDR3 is TGTGCCAGCAGCCAAAATCCCCCTCCATCAGATACGCAGTATTTT. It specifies CASSQNPPPSDTQYF.

CDR3 sequence (DNA): TGTGCCAGCAGCGATCGGACAGCGGATCAGCCCCAGCATTTT. It codes for CASSDRTADQPQHF. The V and J genes are TRBV7-8 and TRBJ1-5; D perhaps matches TRBD1 (6 bases). The V end lost 5 bases, the J end lost 5 bases, and 13 bases lay between the germline ends. Germline-derived CDR1 and CDR2 are SGHVS and FQNEAQ. The CDR3 extends over 14 amino acids. Using reference TRBV7-8 and TRBJ1-5 for the parts outside the CDR3, the full variable domain is GAGVSQSPRYKVAKRGQDVALRCDPISGHVSLFWYQQALGQGPEFLTYFQNEAQLDKSGLPSDRFFAERPEGSVSTLKIQRTQQEDSAVYLCASSDRTADQPQHFGDGTRLSIL.

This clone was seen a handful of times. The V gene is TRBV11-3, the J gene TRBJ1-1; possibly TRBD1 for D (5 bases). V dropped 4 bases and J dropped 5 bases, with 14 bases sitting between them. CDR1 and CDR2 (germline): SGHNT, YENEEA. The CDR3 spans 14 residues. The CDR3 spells CASSSGTGGTEAFF. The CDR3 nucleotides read TGTGCCAGCAGCTCGGGGACTGGAGGAACTGAAGCTTTCTTT.

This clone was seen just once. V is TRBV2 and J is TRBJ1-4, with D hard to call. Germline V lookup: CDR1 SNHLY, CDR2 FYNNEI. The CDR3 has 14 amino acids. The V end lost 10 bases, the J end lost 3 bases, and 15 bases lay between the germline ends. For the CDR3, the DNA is TGTGCCACCTCTCTGGCTAGTGCTAATGAAAAACTGTTTTTT. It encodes CATSLASANEKLFF.

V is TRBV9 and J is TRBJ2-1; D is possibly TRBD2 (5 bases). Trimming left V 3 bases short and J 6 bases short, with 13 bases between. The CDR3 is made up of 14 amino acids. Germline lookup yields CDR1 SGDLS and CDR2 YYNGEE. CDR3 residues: CASSEQGSGNEQFF. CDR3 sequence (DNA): TGTGCCAGCAGCGAACAAGGGAGTGGCAATGAGCAGTTCTTC.

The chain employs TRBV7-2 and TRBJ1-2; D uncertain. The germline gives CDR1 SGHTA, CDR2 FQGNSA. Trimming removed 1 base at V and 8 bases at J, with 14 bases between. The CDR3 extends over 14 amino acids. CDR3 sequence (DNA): TGTGCCAGCAGCTTAGATTGGAGGGCGGGCGGCTACACCTTC. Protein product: CASSLDWRAGGYTF.

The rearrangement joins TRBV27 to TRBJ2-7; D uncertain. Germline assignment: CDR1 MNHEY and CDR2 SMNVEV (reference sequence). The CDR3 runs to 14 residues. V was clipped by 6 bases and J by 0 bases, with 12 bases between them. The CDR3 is CASRSISSSYEQYF. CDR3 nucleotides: TGTGCCAGCAGATCAATATCCAGCTCCTACGAGCAGTACTTC.

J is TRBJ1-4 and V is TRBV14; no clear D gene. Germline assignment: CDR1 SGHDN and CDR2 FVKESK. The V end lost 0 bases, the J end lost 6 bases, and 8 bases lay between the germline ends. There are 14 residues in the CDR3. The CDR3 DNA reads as TGTGCCAGCAGCCAAGACCCGGGGTATGAAAAACTGTTTTTT. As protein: CASSQDPGYEKLFF.

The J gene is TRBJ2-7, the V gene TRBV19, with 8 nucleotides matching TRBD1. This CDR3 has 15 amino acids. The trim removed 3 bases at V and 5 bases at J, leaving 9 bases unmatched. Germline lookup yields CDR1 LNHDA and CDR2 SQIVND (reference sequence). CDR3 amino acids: CASSIRTGKKDEQYF. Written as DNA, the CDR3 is TGTGCCAGTAGTATTCGGACAGGGAAAAAGGACGAGCAGTACTTC.

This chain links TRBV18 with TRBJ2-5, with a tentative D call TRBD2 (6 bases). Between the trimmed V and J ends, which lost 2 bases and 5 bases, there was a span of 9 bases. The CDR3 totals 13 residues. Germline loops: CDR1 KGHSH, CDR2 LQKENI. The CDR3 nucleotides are TGTGCCAGCTCACCAGTTGGGAGGGAGACCCAGTACTTC. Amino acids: CASSPVGRETQYF. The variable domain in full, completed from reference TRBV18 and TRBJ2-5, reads NAGVMQNPRHLVRRRGQEARLRCSPMKGHSHVYWYRQLPEEGLKFMVYLQKENIIDESGMPKERFSAEFPKEGPSILRIQQVVRGDSAAYFCASSPVGRETQYFGPGTRLLVL.

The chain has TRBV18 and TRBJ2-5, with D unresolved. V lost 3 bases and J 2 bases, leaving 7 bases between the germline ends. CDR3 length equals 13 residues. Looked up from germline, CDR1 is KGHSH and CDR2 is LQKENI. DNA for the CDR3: TGTGCCAGCTCACCGGCCCAGCAAGAGACCCAGTACTTC. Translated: CASSPAQQETQYF.

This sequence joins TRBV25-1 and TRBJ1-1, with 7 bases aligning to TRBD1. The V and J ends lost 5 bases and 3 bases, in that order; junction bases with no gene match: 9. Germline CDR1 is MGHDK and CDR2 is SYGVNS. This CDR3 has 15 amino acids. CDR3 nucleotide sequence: TGTGCCAGCAGTCCAACGCTTGGACAGGACACTGAAGCTTTCTTT. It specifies CASSPTLGQDTEAFF.

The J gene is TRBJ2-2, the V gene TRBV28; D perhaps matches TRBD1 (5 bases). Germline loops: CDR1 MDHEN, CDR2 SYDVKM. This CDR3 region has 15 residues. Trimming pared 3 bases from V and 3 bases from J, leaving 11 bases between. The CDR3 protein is CASSFRQGYTGELFF. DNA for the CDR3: TGTGCCAGCAGTTTTCGGCAGGGATACACCGGGGAGCTGTTTTTT. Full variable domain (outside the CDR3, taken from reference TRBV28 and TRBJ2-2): DVKVTQSSRYLVKRTGEKVFLECVQDMDHENMFWYRQDPGLGLRLIYFSYDVKMKEKGDIPEGYSVSREKKERFSLILESASTNQTSMYLCASSFRQGYTGELFFGEGSRLTVL.

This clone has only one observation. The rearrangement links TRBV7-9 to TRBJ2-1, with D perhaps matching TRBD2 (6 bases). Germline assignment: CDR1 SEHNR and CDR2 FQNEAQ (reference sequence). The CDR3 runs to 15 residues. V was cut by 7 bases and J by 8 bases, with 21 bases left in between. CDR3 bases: TGTGCCAGCACCTTCTTAGCGGAATTCGGGGATGAGCAGTTCTTC. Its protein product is CASTFLAEFGDEQFF.

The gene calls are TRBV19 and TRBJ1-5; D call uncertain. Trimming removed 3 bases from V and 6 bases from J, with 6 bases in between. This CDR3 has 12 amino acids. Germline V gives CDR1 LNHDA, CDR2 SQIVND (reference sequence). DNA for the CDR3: TGTGCCAGTAGTATCCTGGGTCAGCCCCAGCATTTT. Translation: CASSILGQPQHF.

CDR3 DNA: TGTGCCAGCAGCGACGACAGATACACTGAAGCTTTCTTT. Its translation is CASSDDRYTEAFF. V gene TRBV7-3 combines with J gene TRBJ1-1; possibly TRBD1 for D (5 bases). V was shortened by 5 bases and J by 3 bases, with 10 bases between the two germline ends. Germline CDR1 reads SGHTA; CDR2 reads FQGTGA. The CDR3 is made up of 13 amino acids.

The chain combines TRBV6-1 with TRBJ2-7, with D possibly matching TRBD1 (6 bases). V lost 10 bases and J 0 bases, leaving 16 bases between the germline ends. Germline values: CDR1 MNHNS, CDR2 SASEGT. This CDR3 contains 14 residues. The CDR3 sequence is CATGQIHPSYEQYF. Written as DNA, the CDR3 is TGTGCCACCGGACAGATTCATCCCTCCTACGAGCAGTACTTC.